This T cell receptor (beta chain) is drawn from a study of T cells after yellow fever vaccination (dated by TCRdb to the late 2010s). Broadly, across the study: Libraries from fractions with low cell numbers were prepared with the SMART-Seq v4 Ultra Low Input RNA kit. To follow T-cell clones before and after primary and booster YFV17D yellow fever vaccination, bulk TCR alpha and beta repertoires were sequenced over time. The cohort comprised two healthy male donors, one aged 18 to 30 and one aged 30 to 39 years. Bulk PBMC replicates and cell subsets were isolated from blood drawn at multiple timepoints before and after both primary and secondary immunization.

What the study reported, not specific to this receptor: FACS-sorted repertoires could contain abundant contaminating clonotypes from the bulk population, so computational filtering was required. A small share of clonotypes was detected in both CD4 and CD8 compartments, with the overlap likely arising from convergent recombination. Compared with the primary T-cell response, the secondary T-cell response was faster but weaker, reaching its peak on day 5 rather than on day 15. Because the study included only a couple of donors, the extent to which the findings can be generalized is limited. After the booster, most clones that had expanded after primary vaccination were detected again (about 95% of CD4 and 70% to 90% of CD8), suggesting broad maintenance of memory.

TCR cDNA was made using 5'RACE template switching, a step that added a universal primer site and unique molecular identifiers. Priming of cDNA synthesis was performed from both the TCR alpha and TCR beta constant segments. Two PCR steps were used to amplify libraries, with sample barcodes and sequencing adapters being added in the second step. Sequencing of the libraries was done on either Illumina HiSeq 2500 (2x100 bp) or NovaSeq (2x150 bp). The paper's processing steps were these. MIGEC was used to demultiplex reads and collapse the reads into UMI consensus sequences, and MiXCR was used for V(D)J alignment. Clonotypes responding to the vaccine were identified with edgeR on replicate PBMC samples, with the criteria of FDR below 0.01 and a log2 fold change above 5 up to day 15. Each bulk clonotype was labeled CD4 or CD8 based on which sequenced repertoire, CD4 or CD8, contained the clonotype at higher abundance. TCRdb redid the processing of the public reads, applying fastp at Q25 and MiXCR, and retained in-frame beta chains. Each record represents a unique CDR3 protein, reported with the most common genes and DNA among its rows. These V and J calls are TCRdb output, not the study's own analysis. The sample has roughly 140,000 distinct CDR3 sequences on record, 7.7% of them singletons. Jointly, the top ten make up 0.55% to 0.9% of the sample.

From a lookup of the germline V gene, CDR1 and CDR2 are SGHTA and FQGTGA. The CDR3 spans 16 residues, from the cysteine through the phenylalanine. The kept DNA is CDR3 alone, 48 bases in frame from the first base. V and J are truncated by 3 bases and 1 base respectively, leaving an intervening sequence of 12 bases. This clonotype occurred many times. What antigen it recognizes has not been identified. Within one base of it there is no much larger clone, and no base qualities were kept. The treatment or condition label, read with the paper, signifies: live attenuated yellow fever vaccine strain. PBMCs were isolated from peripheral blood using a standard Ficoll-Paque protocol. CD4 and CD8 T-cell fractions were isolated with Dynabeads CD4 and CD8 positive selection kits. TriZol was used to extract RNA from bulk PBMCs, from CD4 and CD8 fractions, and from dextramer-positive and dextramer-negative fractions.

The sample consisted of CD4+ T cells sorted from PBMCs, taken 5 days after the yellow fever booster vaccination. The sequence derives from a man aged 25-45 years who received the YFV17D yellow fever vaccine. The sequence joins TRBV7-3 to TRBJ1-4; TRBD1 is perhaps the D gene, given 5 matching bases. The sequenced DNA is TGTGCCAGCAGCTTTTGGACGGGACGAACTAATGAAAAACTGTTTTTT. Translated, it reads CASSFWTGRTNEKLFF.